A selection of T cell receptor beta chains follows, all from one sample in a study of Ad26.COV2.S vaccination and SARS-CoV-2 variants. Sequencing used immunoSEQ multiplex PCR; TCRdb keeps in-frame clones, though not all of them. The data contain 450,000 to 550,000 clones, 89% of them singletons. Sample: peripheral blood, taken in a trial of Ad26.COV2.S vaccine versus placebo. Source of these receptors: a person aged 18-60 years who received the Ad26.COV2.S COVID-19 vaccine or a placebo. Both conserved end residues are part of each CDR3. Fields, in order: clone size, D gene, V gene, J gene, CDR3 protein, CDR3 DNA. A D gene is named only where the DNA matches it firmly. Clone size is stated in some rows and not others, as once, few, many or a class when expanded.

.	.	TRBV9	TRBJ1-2	CASSVGGRQPNYGYTF	TGTGCCAGCAGCGTAGGGGGCAGGCAACCTAACTATGGCTACACCTTC
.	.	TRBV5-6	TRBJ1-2	CASSLYGGDYGYTF	TGTGCCAGCAGCTTGTATGGCGGAGACTATGGCTACACCTTC
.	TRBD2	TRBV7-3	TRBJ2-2	CASSPTGGLTGELFF	TGTGCCAGCAGCCCGACGGGAGGCCTCACCGGGGAGCTGTTTTTT
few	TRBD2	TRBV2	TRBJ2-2	CASSDLGGAVTGELFF	TGTGCCAGCAGTGACCTCGGGGGGGCCGTCACCGGGGAGCTGTTTTTT
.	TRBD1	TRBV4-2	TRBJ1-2	CASSQDGTGNYGYTF	TGTGCCAGCAGCCAGGACGGGACAGGGAACTATGGCTACACCTTC
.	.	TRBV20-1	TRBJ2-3	CSASEGRGDTDTQYF	TGCAGTGCTAGTGAAGGCCGGGGAGACACAGATACGCAGTATTTT
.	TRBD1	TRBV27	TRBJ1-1	CASSPLGQGRTEAFF	TGTGCCAGCAGTCCCTTAGGACAGGGCAGGACTGAAGCTTTCTTT
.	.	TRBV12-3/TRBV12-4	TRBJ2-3	CASTLSGTDTQYF	TGTGCCAGCACCCTTTCGGGGACCGATACGCAGTATTTT
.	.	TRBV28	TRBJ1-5	CASSLVSAGGMQPQHF	TGTGCCAGCAGTTTAGTCTCTGCGGGGGGGATGCAGCCCCAGCATTTT
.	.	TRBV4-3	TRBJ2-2	CASSQAGGNTGELFF	TGCGCCAGCAGCCAAGCCGGGGGGAACACCGGGGAGCTGTTTTTT
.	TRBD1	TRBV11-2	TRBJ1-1	CASSLDRAAEAFF	TGTGCCAGCAGCCTGGACAGGGCCGCTGAAGCTTTCTTT
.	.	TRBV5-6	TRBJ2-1	CASSSIYNEQFF	TGTGCCAGCAGCAGTATATACAATGAGCAGTTCTTC
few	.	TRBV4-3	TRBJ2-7	CASSQQYGSYEQYF	TGCGCCAGCAGCCAACAGTACGGTAGCTACGAGCAGTACTTC
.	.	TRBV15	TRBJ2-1	CATSRDRVDGAYNEQFF	TGTGCCACCAGCAGAGATAGGGTTGATGGGGCCTACAATGAGCAGTTCTTC
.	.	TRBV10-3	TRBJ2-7	CAISEVAQLYEQYF	TGTGCCATCAGTGAGGTTGCACAACTCTACGAGCAGTACTTC
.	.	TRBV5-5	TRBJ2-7	CASSRVGRPLTYEQYF	TGTGCCAGCAGCCGGGTGGGCAGGCCATTAACCTACGAGCAGTACTTC
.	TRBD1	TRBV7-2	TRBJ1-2	CASSLYNRGQDYGYTF	TGTGCCAGCAGCTTGTACAACAGGGGGCAGGACTATGGCTACACCTTC
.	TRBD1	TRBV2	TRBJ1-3	CASRTTGGENTIYF	TGTGCCAGCAGGACGACAGGGGGCGAAAACACCATATATTTT
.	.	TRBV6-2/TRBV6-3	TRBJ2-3	CASSSQGRDTQYF	TGTGCCAGCAGTTCCCAGGGGAGAGATACGCAGTATTTT
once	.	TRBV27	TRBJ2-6	CASSLLQSLGANVLTF	TGTGCCAGCAGTTTATTACAGTCTCTGGGGGCCAACGTCCTGACTTTC
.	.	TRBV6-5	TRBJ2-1	CASSPTWARAEQFF	TGTGCCAGCAGCCCCACTTGGGCCAGGGCTGAGCAGTTCTTC
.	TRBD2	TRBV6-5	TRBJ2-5	CASSYFPSGFQETQYF	TGTGCCAGCAGTTACTTCCCTAGCGGGTTCCAAGAGACCCAGTACTTC
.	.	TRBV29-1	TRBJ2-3	CSVEDPGITQYF	TGCAGCGTTGAAGATCCCGGGATCACGCAGTATTTT
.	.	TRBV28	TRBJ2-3	CASSFLTDTQYF	TGTGCCAGCAGTTTTCTCACAGATACGCAGTATTTT
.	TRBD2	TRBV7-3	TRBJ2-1	CASSELAGAYNEQFF	TGTGCCAGCAGCGAACTAGCGGGAGCCTACAATGAGCAGTTCTTC
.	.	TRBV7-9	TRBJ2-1	CASSSSTRWGEFF	TGTGCCAGCAGCTCGTCGACGCGTTGGGGGGAGTTCTTC
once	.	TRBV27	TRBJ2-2	CASRMVAGELFF	TGTGCCAGCAGAATGGTAGCCGGGGAGCTGTTTTTT
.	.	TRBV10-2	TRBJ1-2	CASRAYREGYTF	TGCGCCAGCAGAGCGTACAGGGAAGGCTACACCTTC
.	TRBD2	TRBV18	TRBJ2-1	CASSQKAGTLYNEQFF	TGTGCCAGCTCACAAAAAGCGGGAACCCTCTACAATGAGCAGTTCTTC
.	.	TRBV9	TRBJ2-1	CASSVGGRESGNEQFF	TGTGCCAGCAGCGTAGGGGGTCGGGAGTCGGGTAATGAGCAGTTCTTC
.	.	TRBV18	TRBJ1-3	CASSLLTAGSRGSGNTIYF	TGTGCCAGCTCACTCCTCACGGCAGGGTCCCGGGGCTCTGGAAACACCATATATTTT
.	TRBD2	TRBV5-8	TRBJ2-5	CASSLVTSGAAGQETQYF	TGTGCCAGCAGCTTAGTCACTAGCGGAGCTGCGGGCCAAGAGACCCAGTACTTC
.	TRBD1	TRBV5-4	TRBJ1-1	CASSLQGGLSAFF	TGTGCCAGCAGCTTACAAGGGGGCTTGAGTGCTTTCTTT
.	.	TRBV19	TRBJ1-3	CASSRSRGNTIYF	TGTGCCAGTAGTAGGAGCAGAGGAAACACCATATATTTT
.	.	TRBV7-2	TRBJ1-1	CASSLGWGAYTEAFF	TGTGCCAGCAGCTTAGGTTGGGGGGCTTACACTGAAGCTTTCTTT
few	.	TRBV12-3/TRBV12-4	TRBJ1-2	CASNLGAQGGYTF	TGTGCCAGCAACCTAGGGGCCCAGGGAGGCTACACCTTC
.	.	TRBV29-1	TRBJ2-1	CSVEHVYHSYNEQFF	TGCAGCGTTGAACATGTCTATCATTCCTACAATGAGCAGTTCTTC
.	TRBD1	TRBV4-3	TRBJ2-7	CASSHAGTGVYEQYF	TGCGCCAGCAGCCATGCTGGGACAGGGGTCTACGAGCAGTACTTC
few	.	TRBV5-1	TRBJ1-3	CASSLEPEPGNTIYF	TGCGCCAGCAGCTTGGAGCCAGAACCTGGAAACACCATATATTTT
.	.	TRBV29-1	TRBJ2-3	CSVVQVSGEDTQYF	TGCAGCGTGGTCCAGGTCTCAGGGGAAGATACGCAGTATTTT
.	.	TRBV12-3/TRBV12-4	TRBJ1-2	CASRPTAGSGYTF	TGTGCCAGCCGCCCCACTGCAGGGTCTGGCTACACCTTC